This T cell receptor beta chain is from a study of cytomegalovirus exposure and HLA in healthy donors. General observations from the study: Listed as cytomegalovirus-associated were approximately 160 TCR beta chains. Rare TCR sequences dominated, though some public TCRs recurred in many donors. The tendency of first-cohort TCR clusters to co-occur in the roughly 130 validation repertoires emerged from a later analysis.

From germline, CDR1 is LNHDA and CDR2 SQIVND (reference sequence). Trimming took 7 bases from V and 8 from J; bases not matched to a gene: 16. The length of the CDR3 is 15 residues. As concerns this clone: Its antigen remains unidentified.

From the roughly 110-subject validation cohort, which was separate from the roughly 690-subject first cohort, the donors were drawn. Profiling relied on immunoSEQ multiplex PCR, and the TCRdb table lists in-frame clones only, not all of them. The sample consists of 95,000 to 150,000 clones, approximately 90% of them appearing once. Sample: PBMCs. This clonotype was obtained from a woman aged 18-30 years in good health and CMV-seropositive. The chain employs TRBV19 and TRBJ1-2, with 7 positions matching TRBD1. The CDR3 DNA sequence: TGTGCCAGTACGAAGTCCCTTCGACAGGGTATGGGCTACACCTTC. This codes for CASTKSLRQGMGYTF. Full variable domain (rest looked up from reference TRBV19 and TRBJ1-2): DGGITQSPKYLFRKEGQNVTLSCEQNLNHDAMYWYRQDPGQGLRLIYYSQIVNDFQKGDIAEGYSVSREKKESFPLTVTSAQKNPTAFYLCASTKSLRQGMGYTFGSGTRLTVV.